The clone carrying this T cell receptor (beta chain) has a count of ten or more. Its target is unknown. The CDR3 runs 14 residues. Germline values: CDR1 SQVTM, CDR2 ANQGSEA. The V end was cut by 4 bases, the J end by 6 bases, with 16 bases between. This entry belongs to a study of identical twins. Using its own MiXCR run on the 5' RACE reads, TCRdb lists one record per CDR3 protein. The top ten hold approximately 7.6% of the sample, which has approximately 150,000 distinct CDR3 sequences, roughly 3.5% seen once. Notes on the study in general: For cord blood, abundant beta clonotypes had fewer insertions, unlike memory repertoires, which showed none.

The V and J genes are TRBV29-1 and TRBJ2-4, with D possibly being TRBD2 (5 bases). The TCR sequence derives from a man between 18 and 29 years old in good health. Material for sequencing was memory T cells sorted from blood. The DNA of the CDR3 is TGCAGCGTTGTTCCCCTTCGGGGAACAAACATTCAGTACTTC. Amino acids: CSVVPLRGTNIQYF.